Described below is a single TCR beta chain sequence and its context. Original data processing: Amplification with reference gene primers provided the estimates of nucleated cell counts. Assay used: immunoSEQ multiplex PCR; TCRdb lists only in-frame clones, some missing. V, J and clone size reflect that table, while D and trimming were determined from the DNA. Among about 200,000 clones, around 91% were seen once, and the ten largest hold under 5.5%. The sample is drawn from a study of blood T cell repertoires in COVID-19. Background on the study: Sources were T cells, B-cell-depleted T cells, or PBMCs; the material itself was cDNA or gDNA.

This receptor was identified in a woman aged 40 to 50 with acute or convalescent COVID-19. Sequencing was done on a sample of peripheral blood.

The CDR3 DNA reads TGTGCCAGCAGCGTATTGGGGGCCGCCTACAATGAGCAGTTCTTC. Residues: CASSVLGAAYNEQFF. This sequence joins TRBV9 and TRBJ2-1; perhaps TRBD1 as D (6 bases). In germline, CDR1 is SGDLS, CDR2 YYNGEE. CDR3 length: 15 residues. The V end was cut by 1 base, the J end by 2 bases, with 10 bases between. Supplemented by reference TRBV9 and TRBJ2-1, the full variable domain reads DSGVTQTPKHLITATGQRVTLRCSPRSGDLSVYWYQQSLDQGLQFLIQYYNGEERAKGNILERFSAQQFPDLHSELNLSSLELGDSALYFCASSVLGAAYNEQFFGPGTRLTVL.